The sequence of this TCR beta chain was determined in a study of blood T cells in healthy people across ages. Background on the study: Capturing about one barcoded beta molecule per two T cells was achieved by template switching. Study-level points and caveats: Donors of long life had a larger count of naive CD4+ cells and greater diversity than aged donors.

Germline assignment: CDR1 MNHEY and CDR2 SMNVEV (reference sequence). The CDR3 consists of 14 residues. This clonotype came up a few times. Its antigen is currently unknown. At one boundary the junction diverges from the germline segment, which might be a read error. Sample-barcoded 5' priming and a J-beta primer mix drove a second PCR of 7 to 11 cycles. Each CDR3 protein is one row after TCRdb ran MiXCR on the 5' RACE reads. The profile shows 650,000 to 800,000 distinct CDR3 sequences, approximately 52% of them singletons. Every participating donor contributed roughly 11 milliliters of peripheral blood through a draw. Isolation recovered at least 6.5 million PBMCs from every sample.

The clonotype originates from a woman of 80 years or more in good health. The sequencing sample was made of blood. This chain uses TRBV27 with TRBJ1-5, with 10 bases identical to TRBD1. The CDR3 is CANSFGQGGQPQHF. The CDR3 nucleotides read TGTGCCAACAGTTTTGGACAGGGGGGTCAGCCCCAGCATTTT.